Each of the 17 T cell receptor beta chains below was sequenced from the same sample in a study of cytomegalovirus exposure and HLA in healthy donors. It was with 60 Vbeta and 13 Jbeta primers that the PCR ran. TCRdb keeps only in-frame clones here, not all; method: immunoSEQ multiplex PCR. This sample has more than 100,000 clones, with approximately 87% found just once. The specimen sequenced was PBMCs. The receptors here all came from a woman aged 30 to 39 in good health and CMV-seronegative.

The V and J genes are TRBV10-3 and TRBJ2-7, with 7 bases aligning to TRBD2. Germline V lookup: CDR1 ENHRY, CDR2 SYGVKD. The J segment lost 4 bases and the V segment lost 4 bases, leaving 10 bases of the junction unmatched. There are 15 residues in the CDR3. DNA for the CDR3: TGTGCCATCAGTGCGGGGGGAACCTTTGCATACGAGCAGTACTTC. Protein: CAISAGGTFAYEQYF.

In its sample, this clone was seen a few times. The rearrangement links TRBV5-5 to TRBJ2-6; weak D call: TRBD1 (6 bases). CDR1 and CDR2 from the germline V gene are SGHKS and YYEKEE (reference sequence). The ends were cut back, 2 bases at V and 1 base at J, with 10 bases in the middle. The CDR3 runs to 16 residues. In nucleotides, the CDR3 is TGTGCCAGCAGCTTTTTGGGGGCTTCTGGGGCCAACGTCCTGACTTTC. Translated: CASSFLGASGANVLTF.

CDR3 nucleotide sequence: TGTGCCAGCAGTGACTCGACTAGCGGGCGGACGGAGCAGTTCTTC. Protein sequence: CASSDSTSGRTEQFF. The V and J genes are TRBV6-1 and TRBJ2-1, with 10 bases fitting TRBD2. J gave up 10 bases and V 3 bases, and 9 bases lay outside the gene matches. The CDR3 consists of 15 residues. Germline V CDR1 and CDR2: MNHNS, SASEGT.

The V gene is TRBV2, the J gene TRBJ1-5; the match to TRBD1 covers 8 bases. CDR1 and CDR2 (germline): SNHLY, FYNNEI. The CDR3 runs 15 residues. The trim removed 4 bases at V and 2 bases at J, leaving 4 bases unmatched. As DNA, the CDR3 is TGTGCCAGCAGTGTTCAGGGGGCAGGCAATCAGCCCCAGCATTTT. Translation: CASSVQGAGNQPQHF.

The V call is TRBV5-1, the J call TRBJ2-5, with TRBD1 matching over 7 bases. There are 15 residues in the CDR3. The germline V gene encodes CDR1 SGHRS and CDR2 YFSETQ. The ends lost 3 bases at V and 0 bases at J; junction bases unmatched: 5. CDR3 sequence (DNA): TGCGCCAGCAGCTATATGACAGGGTACCAAGAGACCCAGTACTTC. This sequence encodes CASSYMTGYQETQYF. The whole variable domain, remainder taken from reference TRBV5-1 and TRBJ2-5, is KAGVTQTPRYLIKTRGQQVTLSCSPISGHRSVSWYQQTPGQGLQFLFEYFSETQRNKGNFPGRFSGRQFSNSRSEMNVSTLELGDSALYLCASSYMTGYQETQYFGPGTRLLVL.

DNA of the CDR3: TGTGCCAGCAGCAAGGACAGGGTCCACGAGCAGTACTTC. Its protein is CASSKDRVHEQYF. This rearrangement joins TRBV11-2 to TRBJ2-7; 8 bases match TRBD1. The CDR3 is made up of 13 amino acids. V shed 5 bases, J shed 5 bases, and the junction held 5 bases outside the gene matches. Germline loops: CDR1 SGHAT, CDR2 FQNNGV.

The chain recombines TRBV6-5 with TRBJ1-1, with 7 bases lining up with TRBD1. The CDR3 totals 12 residues. From germline, CDR1 is MNHEY and CDR2 SVGAGI. The V segment lost 6 bases and the J segment 4 bases; nucleotides outside the gene matches: 2. CDR3 sequence reads: CASRRQGTEAFF. Written as DNA, the CDR3 is TGTGCCAGCAGGCGACAGGGCACTGAAGCTTTCTTT.

This clone appeared a single time. The chain has TRBV28 and TRBJ2-5; weak D call: TRBD2 (6 bases). CDR1 and CDR2 from the germline V gene are MDHEN and SYDVKM. The V gene lost 5 bases and the J gene lost 5 bases, with 15 bases spanning the gap. The CDR3 extends over 14 amino acids. The CDR3: CASSEVAGRETQYF. The CDR3 nucleotides are TGTGCCAGCAGTGAAGTTGCGGGAAGGGAGACCCAGTACTTC.

The chain uses TRBV11-2 and TRBJ2-3; a possible D gene is TRBD2 (6 bases). CDR3 length: 14 residues. CDR1 is SGHAT, CDR2 FQNNGV, per germline. V was cut by 10 bases and J by 0 bases, with 14 bases left in between. This CDR3 is CATGLSPSTDTQYF. The CDR3 DNA sequence: TGTGCCACGGGACTTTCCCCTAGCACAGATACGCAGTATTTT.

The V call is TRBV18, the J call TRBJ1-4; D is undetermined. V was shortened by 3 bases and J by 7 bases, with 12 bases between the two germline ends. This CDR3 is 14 amino acids long. Germline V gene data show CDR1 as KGHSH and CDR2 as LQKENI. The chain's CDR3 is CASSPRIPVEKLFF. The DNA of the CDR3 is TGTGCCAGCTCACCGCGGATACCTGTTGAAAAACTGTTTTTT.

About this clone itself: Compared with germline, one end of the junction differs, possibly owing to a read error. CDR3 nucleotides: TGTTCCAGCAGCTTAACCTCCCCGAGAAGTTTACGGCGGGACAATGAGCAGTTCTTC. Its protein is CSSSLTSPRSLRRDNEQFF. The chain joins TRBV7-9 to TRBJ2-1, with a possible D match to TRBD2 (5 bases). This CDR3 region has 19 residues. In germline, CDR1 is SEHNR, CDR2 FQNEAQ (reference sequence).

V and J are TRBV5-4 and TRBJ1-2; the match to TRBD1 covers 7 bases. The CDR3 has 16 residues. Germline V lookup: CDR1 SGHNT, CDR2 YYREEE (reference sequence). V shed 3 bases, J shed 0 bases, and the junction held 8 bases outside the gene matches. The chain's CDR3 is CASSSGGGAPNYGYTF. DNA for the CDR3: TGTGCCAGCAGCTCAGGAGGGGGCGCCCCTAACTATGGCTACACCTTC.

The chain is built from TRBV9 and TRBJ1-2; the D gene is possibly TRBD1 (6 bases). CDR1 and CDR2 from the germline V gene are SGDLS and YYNGEE. The CDR3 is made up of 17 amino acids. V lost 0 bases to trimming and J lost 8 bases, with 23 bases between them. The CDR3 reads CASSVGQGLVTDRGYTF. The CDR3 DNA is TGTGCCAGCAGCGTAGGGCAGGGGCTCGTTACAGATCGGGGCTACACCTTC. The entire variable domain, with the rest obtained from reference TRBV9 and TRBJ1-2, is as follows: DSGVTQTPKHLITATGQRVTLRCSPRSGDLSVYWYQQSLDQGLQFLIQYYNGEERAKGNILERFSAQQFPDLHSELNLSSLELGDSALYFCASSVGQGLVTDRGYTFGSGTRLTVV.

The rearrangement links TRBV21-1 to TRBJ1-6; TRBD1 was called by the table and not checked on the DNA. TRBV21-1 is marked as a pseudogene. The CDR3 sequence is 15 residues long. Here the CDR3 reads CASSKGQGSNSPLHF. CDR3 bases: TGTGCCAGCAGCAAAGGACAGGGGTCTAATTCACCCCTCCACTTT.

This clone came up a few times. The CDR3, as DNA: TGTGCCAGCAGCTTAGAGTCTAGAGTGCAGTTCTTC. It codes for CASSLESRVQFF. The chain joins TRBV7-3 to TRBJ2-1, with D uncertain. The CDR3 runs to 12 residues. Looked up from germline, CDR1 is SGHTA and CDR2 is FQGTGA. Trimming pared 2 bases from V and 12 bases from J, leaving 11 bases between.

The chain carries TRBV5-1 and TRBJ2-5, with 7 bases aligning to TRBD2. Germline CDR1 reads SGHRS; CDR2 reads YFSETQ. This CDR3 is built from 15 residues. J was trimmed by 1 base and V by 2 bases; bases with no gene match: 5. The CDR3 sequence is CASSFQGGVQETQYF. In DNA, the CDR3 is TGCGCCAGCAGCTTCCAGGGAGGGGTCCAAGAGACCCAGTACTTC.

The chain joins TRBV10-3 to TRBJ2-1; 11 bases agree with TRBD1. The CDR3 length is 16 residues. CDR1 and CDR2 (germline): ENHRY, SYGVKD. J gave up 6 bases and V 6 bases, and 10 bases lay outside the gene matches. The chain's CDR3 is CAIRDSGTGGINEQFF. The CDR3 coding sequence is TGTGCCATCAGGGATTCCGGGACAGGGGGGATCAATGAGCAGTTCTTC.